This T cell receptor beta chain stems from a study of regulatory T cells in long-lasting Graves disease. This clonotype was observed at least ten times. Its antigen is unidentified. Time point given: newly diagnosed GD, antithyroid drugs for less than 3 months. Scientists built the TCR library using RNA that was extracted from PBMCs. American Thyroid Association guidelines defined Graves' disease diagnosis. Overall study results and limits: Among samples with persistent disease, TRBV28, TRBJ1-2 and TRBJ2-5 were favored.

Sequencing libraries for TCR beta were prepared with iRepertoire HTBI primers and Arm-PCR of CDR3 regions. MiXCR, applied by TCRdb to the multiplex PCR reads, yields one record per CDR3 protein. The sample carries 500,000 to 700,000 distinct CDR3 sequences, about 15% recorded once. V lost 4 bases to trimming and J lost 3 bases, with 4 bases between them. CDR3 length: 11 residues. The germline V gene has CDR1 GTSNPN and CDR2 SVGIG (reference sequence). Separately, the same data were catalogued under a study of T cells in Graves' hyperthyroidism and ophthalmopathy.

This clonotype was sampled from a woman under 40 with Graves disease. Sequencing was performed on peripheral blood mononuclear cells (PBMCs), taken at new diagnosis, from a patient treated with antithyroid drugs. The chain recombines TRBV30 with TRBJ1-3; D is unresolved. The CDR3 DNA reads as TGTGCCTGGAACGGTGGAAACACCATATATTTT. It yields the protein CAWNGGNTIYF.